This T cell receptor beta chain was recorded in a study of spatial heterogeneity in lung cancer. General study findings and limits: Numbers of ubiquitous and regional expanded TCRs tracked ubiquitous and regional nonsynonymous mutation counts, respectively. Counts that tracked tumor mutation counts were those of expanded intratumoral alpha and beta TCRs.

In its sample, this clonotype is medium-sized. What it binds is not known. One entry per CDR3 protein results from TCRdb running MiXCR on the 5' RACE reads. The sample contains some 3,400 distinct CDR3 sequences, 15% of which appear only once. Time point meaning: sample taken at primary tumor resection. The CDR3 has 14 residues. CDR1 is ENHRY and CDR2 is SYGVKD in the germline V gene. Trimming took 0 bases from V and 6 from J, leaving 10 bases between them. The receptor comes from a female donor with early-stage non-small cell lung cancer. The sequencing used lung tumor tissue, collected at surgery. The chain employs TRBV10-3 and TRBJ2-3, with a weak D call TRBD1 (6 bases). DNA for the CDR3: TGTGCCATCAGTGAGTCGATGGACAGCGATACGCAGTATTTT. Translated, it gives CAISESMDSDTQYF.